The source of this TCR beta chain is a study of T-cell reconstitution after alpha-beta-depleted transplantation in children. Study results and caveats: T cells produced anew were the main source of T-cell counts and diversity one year after transplant. Approximately two months post-transplant, alpha-beta T cells reportedly originated from several hundred expanded graft clones.

This CDR3 contains 13 residues. Germline trimming cut 5 bases from V and 9 bases from J; bases unmatched to any gene: 6. Germline V gene sequence: CDR1 SGHTA, CDR2 FQGTGA. Unique molecular identifiers were used in preparing the TCRbeta library. TCRdb re-derived calls from the PCR reads in MiXCR, one entry per CDR3 protein. The table shows hundreds of thousands of distinct CDR3 sequences, with approximately 13% occurring only once. This clonotype came up many times. Its antigen remains unknown. The starting material was PBMCs, mostly from graft donor cells, obtained 360 days after TCRalphabeta/CD19-depleted stem cell transplant. The clonotype was recovered from a male patient younger than 18 who had a stem cell transplant for acute myeloid leukemia, so the T cells may come from the graft donor. The chain has TRBV7-3 and TRBJ2-3; TRBD1 matches 9 bases. The CDR3 region has the DNA TGTGCCAGCAGCCAACAGGGACAGGGAACGCAGTATTTT. Its translation is CASSQQGQGTQYF.